Listed below are T cell receptor beta chains from one sample, sequenced in a study of blood T cell repertoires in COVID-19. TCRdb's copy holds only in-frame clones and misses some; the assay was immunoSEQ multiplex PCR. The sample yields some 180,000 clones, 80% to 90% seen once. Sequenced material: peripheral blood. The receptors stem from a woman in her 70s who had recovered from COVID-19. Both conserved end residues are part of each CDR3. The D gene is left open where the match is weak. Size tells how often a clone was seen (once, few, many) or the class of an expanded clone, and some rows leave it out.

- - 11 TRBJ1-3 TRBV7-6 TGTGCCAGCAGCTTAGGGGGGCCACGCTATTTT CASSLGGPRYF
TRBD2 - 15 TRBJ2-3 TRBV19 TGTGCCAGTAGCTTTAGCGGGCTGTGGACAGATACGCAGTATTTT CASSFSGLWTDTQYF
- - 15 TRBJ2-7 TRBV4-3 TGCGCCAGCAGCCGAACCCGGGACTTCTACTACGAGCAGTACTTC CASSRTRDFYYEQYF
TRBD1 - 13 TRBJ1-2 TRBV5-4 TGTGCCAGCAGCAGTCGGACAGGATATGGCTACACCTTC CASSSRTGYGYTF
- - 15 TRBJ1-5 TRBV7-3 TGTGCCAGCAGCCGAAACAGGTCGCCCAATCAGCCCCAGCATTTT CASSRNRSPNQPQHF
TRBD2 once 15 TRBJ2-2 TRBV6-5 TGTGCCAGCACCCTTTCGGGGGGGCTGTCCGGGGAGCTGTTTTTT CASTLSGGLSGELFF
TRBD1 - 15 TRBJ2-2 TRBV5-4 TGTGCCAGCAGCCCCGGACAGGGAGGCGCCGGGGAGCTGTTTTTT CASSPGQGGAGELFF
TRBD1 - 15 TRBJ1-2 TRBV5-1 TGCGCCAGCAGCTTGGTTCCGACAGGGGGGTATGGCTACACCTTC CASSLVPTGGYGYTF
TRBD1 few 14 TRBJ1-1 TRBV9 TGTGCCAGCAGCGTAGGACAGGGAAGGACTGAAGCTTTCTTT CASSVGQGRTEAFF
TRBD1 - 15 TRBJ2-7 TRBV28 TGTGCCAGCAGTTTACCCGGACAGGGTCAACACGAGCAGTACTTC CASSLPGQGQHEQYF
- - 14 TRBJ1-5 TRBV5-1 TGCGCCAGCAGCCCCGAGGGTAGGATACAGCCCCAGCATTTT CASSPEGRIQPQHF
TRBD2 - 14 TRBJ2-3 TRBV5-1 TGCGCCAGCAGCGCACTAGCGATCCCAGATACGCAGTATTTT CASSALAIPDTQYF
- few 15 TRBJ2-7 TRBV6-5 TGTGCCAGCAGTCGACGACAGGCCCCGTCCTACGAGCAGTACTTC CASSRRQAPSYEQYF
- - 13 TRBJ1-1 TRBV28 TGTGCCAGCAGCCGACAGCAGAACACTGAAGCTTTCTTT CASSRQQNTEAFF
- - 14 TRBJ1-4 TRBV19 TGTGCCAGTAGTATCCGGGGGTCTAATGAAAAACTGTTTTTT CASSIRGSNEKLFF
- - 14 TRBJ2-7 TRBV20-1 TGCAGTGCTAGTCCGGTTAGCGACTACTACGAGCAGTACTTC CSASPVSDYYEQYF
TRBD1 - 13 TRBJ2-7 TRBV5-1 TGCGCCAGCAGGCGGGACAGGAAGGGCGAGCAGTACTTC CASRRDRKGEQYF